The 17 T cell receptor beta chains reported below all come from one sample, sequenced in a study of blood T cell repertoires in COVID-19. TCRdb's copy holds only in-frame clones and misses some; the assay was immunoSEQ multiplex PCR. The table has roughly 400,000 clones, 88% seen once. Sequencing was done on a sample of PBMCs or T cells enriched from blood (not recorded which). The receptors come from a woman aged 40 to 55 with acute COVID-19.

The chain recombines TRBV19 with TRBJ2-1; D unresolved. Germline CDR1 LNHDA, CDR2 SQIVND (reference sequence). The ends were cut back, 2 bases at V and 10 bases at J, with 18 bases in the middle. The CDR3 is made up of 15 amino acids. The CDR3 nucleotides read TGTGCCAGTAGTATATCTTCCTGGGCAACTGGCGAGCAGTTCTTC. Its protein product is CASSISSWATGEQFF.

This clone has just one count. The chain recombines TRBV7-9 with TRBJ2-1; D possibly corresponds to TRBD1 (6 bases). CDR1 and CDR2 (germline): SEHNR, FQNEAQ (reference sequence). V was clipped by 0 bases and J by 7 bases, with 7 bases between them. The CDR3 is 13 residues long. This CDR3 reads CASSLAGANEQFF. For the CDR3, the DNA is TGTGCCAGCAGCTTAGCGGGGGCGAATGAGCAGTTCTTC.

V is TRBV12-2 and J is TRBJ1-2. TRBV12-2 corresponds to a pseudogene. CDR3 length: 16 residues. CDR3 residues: CASRFGRSGGSYGYTF. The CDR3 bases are TGTGCAAGTCGCTTTGGTAGGTCTGGCGGGTCATATGGCTACACCTTC.

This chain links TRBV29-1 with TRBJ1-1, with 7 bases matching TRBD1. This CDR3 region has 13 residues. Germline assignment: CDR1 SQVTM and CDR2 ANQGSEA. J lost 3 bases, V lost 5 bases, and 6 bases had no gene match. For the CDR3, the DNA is TGCAGCGTTTTGGGACAGACGGACACTGAAGCTTTCTTT. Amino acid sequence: CSVLGQTDTEAFF. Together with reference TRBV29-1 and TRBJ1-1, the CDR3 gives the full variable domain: SAVISQKPSRDICQRGTSLTIQCQVDSQVTMMFWYRQQPGQSLTLIATANQGSEATYESGFVIDKFPISRPNLTFSTLTVSNMSPEDSSIYLCSVLGQTDTEAFFGQGTRLTVV.

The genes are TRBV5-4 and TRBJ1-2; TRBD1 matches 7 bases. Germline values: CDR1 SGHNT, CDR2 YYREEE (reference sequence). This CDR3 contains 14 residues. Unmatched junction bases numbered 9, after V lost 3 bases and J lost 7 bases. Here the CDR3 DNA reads TGTGCCAGCAGCTGGGACAGTAGCGGGGGTGGCTACACCTTC. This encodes CASSWDSSGGGYTF.

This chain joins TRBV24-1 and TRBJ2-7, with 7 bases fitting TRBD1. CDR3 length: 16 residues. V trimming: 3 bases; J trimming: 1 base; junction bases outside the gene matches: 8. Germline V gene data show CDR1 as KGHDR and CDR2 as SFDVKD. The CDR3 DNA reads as TGTGCCACCAGTGATCCATTGAGGACAGGATCCTACGAGCAGTACTTC. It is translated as CATSDPLRTGSYEQYF.

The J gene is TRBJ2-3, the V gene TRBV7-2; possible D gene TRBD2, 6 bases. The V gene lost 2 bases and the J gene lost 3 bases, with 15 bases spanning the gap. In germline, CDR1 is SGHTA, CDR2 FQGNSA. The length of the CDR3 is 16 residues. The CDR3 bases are TGTGCCAGCAGCTTATTTAGGTTTAGCGGTACAGATACGCAGTATTTT. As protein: CASSLFRFSGTDTQYF. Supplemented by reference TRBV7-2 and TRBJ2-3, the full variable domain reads GAGVSQSPSNKVTEKGKDVELRCDPISGHTALYWYRQSLGQGLEFLIYFQGNSAPDKSGLPSDRFSAERTGGSVSTLTIQRTQQEDSAVYLCASSLFRFSGTDTQYFGPGTRLTVL.

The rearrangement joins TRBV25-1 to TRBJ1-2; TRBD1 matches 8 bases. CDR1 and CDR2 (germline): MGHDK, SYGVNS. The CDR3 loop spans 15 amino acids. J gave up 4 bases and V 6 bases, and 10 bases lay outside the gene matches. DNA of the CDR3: TGTGCCAGCAGCCATCTCGGGACAGGAGCCTATGGCTACACCTTC. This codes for CASSHLGTGAYGYTF.

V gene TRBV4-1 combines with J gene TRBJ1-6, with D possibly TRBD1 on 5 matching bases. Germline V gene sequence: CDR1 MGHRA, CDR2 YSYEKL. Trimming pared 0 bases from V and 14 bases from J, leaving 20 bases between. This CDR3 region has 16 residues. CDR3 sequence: CASSQEVSIWGEALHF. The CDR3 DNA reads TGCGCCAGCAGCCAAGAGGTTTCGATTTGGGGCGAAGCCCTCCACTTT.

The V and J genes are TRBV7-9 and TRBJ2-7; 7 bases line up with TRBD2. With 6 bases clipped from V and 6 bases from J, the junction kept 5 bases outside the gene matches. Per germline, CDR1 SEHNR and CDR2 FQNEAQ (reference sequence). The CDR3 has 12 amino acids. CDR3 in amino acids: CASSRGEGEQYF. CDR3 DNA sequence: TGTGCCAGCAGTCGAGGGGAGGGCGAGCAGTACTTC.

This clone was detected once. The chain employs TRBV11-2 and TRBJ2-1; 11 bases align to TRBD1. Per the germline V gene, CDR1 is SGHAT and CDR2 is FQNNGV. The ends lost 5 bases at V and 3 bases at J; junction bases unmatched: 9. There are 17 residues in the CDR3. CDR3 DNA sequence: TGTGCCAGCAGCCCCAGGAGAGGGACAGGGGGCTACAATGAGCAGTTCTTC. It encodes CASSPRRGTGGYNEQFF. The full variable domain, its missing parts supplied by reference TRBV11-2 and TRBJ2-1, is EAGVAQSPRYKIIEKRQSVAFWCNPISGHATLYWYQQILGQGPKLLIQFQNNGVVDDSQLPKDRFSAERLKGVDSTLKIQPAKLEDSAVYLCASSPRRGTGGYNEQFFGPGTRLTVL.

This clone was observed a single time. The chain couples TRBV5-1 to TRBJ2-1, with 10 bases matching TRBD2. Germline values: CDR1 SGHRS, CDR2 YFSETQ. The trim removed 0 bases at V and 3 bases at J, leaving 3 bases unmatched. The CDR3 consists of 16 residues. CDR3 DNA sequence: TGCGCCAGCAGCTTGGTTGTAGCGGGGGGCTACAATGAGCAGTTCTTC. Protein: CASSLVVAGGYNEQFF.

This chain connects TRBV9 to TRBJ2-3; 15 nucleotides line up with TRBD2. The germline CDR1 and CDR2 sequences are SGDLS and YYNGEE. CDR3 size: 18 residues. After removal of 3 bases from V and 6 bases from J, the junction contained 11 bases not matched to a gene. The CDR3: CASSGEGTSGGSLDTQYF. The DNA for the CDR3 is TGTGCCAGCAGCGGAGAAGGGACTAGCGGGGGGTCTTTGGATACGCAGTATTTT.

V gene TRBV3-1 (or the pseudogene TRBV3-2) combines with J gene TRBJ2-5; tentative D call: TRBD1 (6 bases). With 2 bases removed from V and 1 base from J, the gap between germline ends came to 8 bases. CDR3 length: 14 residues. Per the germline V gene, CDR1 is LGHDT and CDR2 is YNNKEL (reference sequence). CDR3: CASSQQGGQETQYF. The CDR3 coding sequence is TGTGCCAGCAGCCAACAAGGGGGCCAAGAGACCCAGTACTTC.

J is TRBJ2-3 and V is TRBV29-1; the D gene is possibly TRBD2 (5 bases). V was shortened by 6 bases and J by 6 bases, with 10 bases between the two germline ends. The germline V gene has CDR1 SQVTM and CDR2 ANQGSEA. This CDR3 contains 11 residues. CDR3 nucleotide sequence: TGCAGCGTAGCAGACTACGATACGCAGTATTTT. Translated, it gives CSVADYDTQYF.

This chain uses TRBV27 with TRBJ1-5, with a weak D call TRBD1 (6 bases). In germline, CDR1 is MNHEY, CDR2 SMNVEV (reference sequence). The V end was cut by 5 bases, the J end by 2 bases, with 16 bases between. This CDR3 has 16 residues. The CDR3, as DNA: TGTGCCAGCAGTCCCCGTGGACAGATTGGCAATCAGCCCCAGCATTTT. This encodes CASSPRGQIGNQPQHF.

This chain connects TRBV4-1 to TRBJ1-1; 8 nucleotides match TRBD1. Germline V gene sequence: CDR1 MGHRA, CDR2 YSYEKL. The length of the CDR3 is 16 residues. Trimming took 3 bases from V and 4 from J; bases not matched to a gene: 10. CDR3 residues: CASSHLGQGTGTEAFF. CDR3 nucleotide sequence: TGCGCCAGCAGCCACCTTGGACAGGGTACTGGCACTGAAGCTTTCTTT.